Following are 23 T cell receptor beta chains from one sample sequenced in a study of OX40 agonist ivuxolimab in advanced cancers. The protocol was immunoSEQ multiplex PCR, while the TCRdb copy is restricted to in-frame clones and leaves out a portion. Of 75,000 to 100,000 clones in the sample, approximately 90% are singletons; the top ten hold over 0.65%. The specimen comprised CD4+ or CD8+ T cells sorted from blood, sampled in a trial of the OX40 agonist ivuxolimab. All receptors come from an adult with an advanced solid tumor such as melanoma, head and neck, liver or kidney cancer.

This chain links TRBV19 with TRBJ2-1; the D gene is possibly TRBD1 (6 bases). V was cut by 6 bases and J by 5 bases, with 14 bases left in between. Germline loops: CDR1 LNHDA, CDR2 SQIVND (reference sequence). CDR3 length equals 14 residues. The CDR3 spells CASRTQGGDNEQFF. CDR3 coding DNA: TGTGCCAGTAGGACACAGGGTGGGGACAATGAGCAGTTCTTC.

This clone was seen only once. This chain joins TRBV6-6 and TRBJ2-5; the match to TRBD2 covers 7 bases. The CDR3 runs to 14 residues. Losses at the gene ends were 0 bases for V and 5 bases for J; bases not matched to a gene: 3. Looked up from germline, CDR1 is MNHNY and CDR2 is SVGAGI (reference sequence). DNA for the CDR3: TGTGCCAGCAGTTACTCAGCGGGGTTGGAGACCCAGTACTTC. This gives the protein CASSYSAGLETQYF.

J is TRBJ2-1 and V is TRBV15; D is ambiguous. V lost 3 bases, J lost 6 bases, and 15 bases lay in between. Germline-derived CDR1 and CDR2 are LNHNV and YYDKDF (reference sequence). The CDR3 consists of 15 residues. The CDR3 DNA reads TGTGCCACCAGCAGGACTGGCTCCCTCCTCAATGAGCAGTTCTTC. Residues: CATSRTGSLLNEQFF.

The rearrangement joins TRBV5-6 to TRBJ2-5; tentative D call: TRBD2 (5 bases). The germline V and J ends were trimmed by 5 bases and 3 bases, with 17 bases remaining between them. The CDR3 covers 15 residues. CDR1 is SGHDT, CDR2 YYEEEE, per germline. The CDR3 loop is CASRAFRDIKETQYF. CDR3 DNA sequence: TGTGCCAGCAGGGCTTTCCGGGATATCAAAGAGACCCAGTACTTC.

The chain uses TRBV20-1 and TRBJ1-3; D gene ambiguous. Trimming cost V 5 bases and J 2 bases, with 4 bases left between them. CDR1 DFQATT and CDR2 SNEGSKA come from the germline V gene (reference sequence). The length of the CDR3 is 11 residues. CDR3 nucleotides: TGCAGTGCTCCTGCTGGAAACACCATATATTTT. Its translation is CSAPAGNTIYF.

This sequence joins TRBV6-5 and TRBJ1-4; D gene uncertain. The V end lost 8 bases, the J end lost 0 bases, and 7 bases lay between the germline ends. Germline V gene sequence: CDR1 MNHEY, CDR2 SVGAGI. This CDR3 spans 13 amino acids. CDR3 DNA: TGTGCCAGCTCGCGATCAACTAATGAAAAACTGTTTTTT. Its protein is CASSRSTNEKLFF.

The CDR3, as DNA: TGTGCCACGCGAGGAGGACACTCTGGGGCCAACGTCCTGACTTTC. Its translation: CATRGGHSGANVLTF. J is TRBJ2-6 and V is TRBV6-5; D possibly uses TRBD1 or TRBD2 (5 bases each). Trimming shortened V by 10 bases and J by 0 bases, and 13 bases separated the two germline ends. This CDR3 spans 15 amino acids. CDR1 MNHEY and CDR2 SVGAGI come from the germline V gene.

The chain combines TRBV5-1 with TRBJ2-5; 7 bases line up with TRBD2. Germline CDR1 and CDR2: SGHRS and YFSETQ. The CDR3 extends over 13 amino acids. V lost 7 bases, J lost 5 bases, and 8 bases stayed unmatched. Here the CDR3 reads CASGSREGETQYF. CDR3 DNA sequence: TGCGCCAGCGGCTCTAGGGAGGGGGAGACCCAGTACTTC.

The V gene is TRBV28, the J gene TRBJ2-6; 7 nucleotides match TRBD1. Germline CDR1 and CDR2: MDHEN and SYDVKM. J was trimmed by 4 bases and V by 10 bases; bases with no gene match: 7. This CDR3 contains 14 residues. The CDR3 protein is CATNRGGGANVLTF. The CDR3 DNA reads as TGTGCCACCAACAGGGGTGGAGGGGCCAACGTCCTGACTTTC.

The J gene is TRBJ2-5, the V gene TRBV5-5, with D hard to call. Trimming cost V 2 bases and J 5 bases, with 4 bases left between them. The CDR3 consists of 11 residues. CDR1 is SGHKS, CDR2 YYEKEE, per germline (reference sequence). The CDR3 spells CASSFLETQYF. CDR3 DNA: TGTGCCAGCAGCTTTTTGGAGACCCAGTACTTC.

The chain links TRBV4-2 to TRBJ1-1, with 11 bases matching TRBD1. CDR3 size: 16 residues. The V gene's germline CDR1 is LGHNA and CDR2 YNFKEQ. J lost 0 bases, V lost 5 bases, and 5 bases had no gene match. CDR3 bases: TGTGCCAGCAGCTCCGGACAGGGGGCCGTGAACACTGAAGCTTTCTTT. Its protein product is CASSSGQGAVNTEAFF.

The V and J genes are TRBV30 and TRBJ1-1; D is possibly TRBD1 (6 bases). This CDR3 has 15 amino acids. Per the germline V gene, CDR1 is GTSNPN and CDR2 is SVGIG (reference sequence). The V end was cut by 8 bases, the J end by 1 base, with 20 bases between. CDR3 coding DNA: TGTGCCAATATCGGGGCAGGGGCCCAGAACACTGAAGCTTTCTTT. This sequence encodes CANIGAGAQNTEAFF.

This clone appeared once. The chain joins TRBV18 to TRBJ2-3, with 8 bases that match TRBD1. The CDR3 consists of 14 residues. Germline V CDR1 and CDR2: KGHSH, LQKENI. V lost 5 bases to trimming and J lost 2 bases; unmatched junction nucleotides: 3. The CDR3 sequence is CASSRTGLTDTQYF. The CDR3 DNA follows: TGTGCCAGCTCAAGGACAGGGCTCACAGATACGCAGTATTTT.

The chain combines TRBV5-1 with TRBJ2-3; perhaps TRBD2 as D (5 bases). The germline V gene has CDR1 SGHRS and CDR2 YFSETQ. The CDR3 contains 15 residues. Trimming removed 0 bases from V and 0 bases from J, with 8 bases in between. In nucleotides, the CDR3 is TGCGCCAGCAGCTTGGATCCGGGGAGCACAGATACGCAGTATTTT. This translates into CASSLDPGSTDTQYF.

This clone came up many times. The chain combines TRBV6-5 with TRBJ1-4; D is unclear. Trimming shortened V by 6 bases and J by 0 bases, and 8 bases separated the two germline ends. From germline, CDR1 is MNHEY and CDR2 SVGAGI. The CDR3 has 14 residues. The CDR3 DNA reads as TGTGCCAGCAGCCGCTGGCCAACTAATGAAAAACTGTTTTTT. Protein: CASSRWPTNEKLFF.

The chain couples TRBV15 to TRBJ1-2; possibly TRBD1 for D (6 bases). The germline V gene encodes CDR1 LNHNV and CDR2 YYDKDF (reference sequence). Trimming removed 3 bases from V and 5 bases from J, with 19 bases in between. This CDR3 is built from 16 residues. The CDR3 DNA sequence: TGTGCCACCAGCAGTTCACAGGGATCGGGGCATTATGGCTACACCTTC. This encodes CATSSSQGSGHYGYTF.

V is TRBV5-4 and J is TRBJ2-3; TRBD2 is a possible D gene (6 bases). The CDR3 is 15 amino acids. Germline CDR1 and CDR2: SGHNT and YYREEE (reference sequence). V lost 3 bases, J lost 0 bases, and 11 bases lay in between. The CDR3 spells CASSSSGYSTDTQYF. DNA of the CDR3: TGTGCCAGCAGCTCAAGCGGGTATAGCACAGATACGCAGTATTTT.

The genes are TRBV18 and TRBJ2-3, with D uncertain. The germline CDR1 and CDR2 sequences are KGHSH and LQKENI. V lost 2 bases and J lost 4, with 7 bases in between. The CDR3 is made up of 13 amino acids. Here the CDR3 reads CASSPLGSDTQYF. The CDR3, as DNA: TGTGCCAGCTCACCATTGGGGTCAGATACGCAGTATTTT.

This clone is a singleton in its sample. V usage is TRBV7-2 and J usage is TRBJ1-2; 9 bases are a match to TRBD1. The CDR3 has 14 residues. V shed 5 bases and J 3 bases; nucleotides not matched to a gene: 4. Germline CDR1 and CDR2: SGHTA and FQGNSA. The CDR3 here is CASSGTGGHYGYTF. The CDR3 region has the DNA TGTGCCAGCAGCGGAACAGGGGGCCACTATGGCTACACCTTC.

The chain is built from TRBV19 and TRBJ2-7; TRBD1 aligns across 12 bases. The CDR3 has 18 residues. Losses at the gene ends were 5 bases for V and 6 bases for J; bases not matched to a gene: 17. Germline loops: CDR1 LNHDA, CDR2 SQIVND (reference sequence). CDR3 in amino acids: CASSSGTGGYSLLGEQYF. The CDR3 DNA sequence: TGTGCCAGTAGTTCCGGGACAGGGGGCTACTCGCTCCTGGGCGAGCAGTACTTC.

The chain links TRBV11-2 to TRBJ2-3, with D uncertain. CDR3 length equals 13 residues. Per germline, CDR1 SGHAT and CDR2 FQNNGV. V shed 4 bases and J shed 7 bases, with 12 bases lying between them. Here the CDR3 reads CASSSSLGNTQYF. The CDR3 nucleotides are TGTGCCAGCAGCTCCTCCCTGGGAAATACGCAGTATTTT.

The V and J genes are TRBV5-4 and TRBJ2-7, with 7 bases lining up with TRBD1. With 2 bases clipped from V and 6 bases from J, the junction kept 2 bases outside the gene matches. CDR3 length equals 12 residues. CDR1 SGHNT and CDR2 YYREEE come from the germline V gene (reference sequence). Here the CDR3 DNA reads TGTGCCAGCAGCTTAGGGGGCGGCGAGCAGTACTTC. Protein sequence: CASSLGGGEQYF.

This chain links TRBV5-6 with TRBJ2-3, with 10 bases aligning to TRBD1. Germline V lookup: CDR1 SGHDT, CDR2 YYEEEE. With 0 bases clipped from V and 4 bases from J, the junction kept 2 bases outside the gene matches. The length of the CDR3 is 15 residues. The CDR3 spells CASSLGGTGADTQYF. The CDR3, as DNA: TGTGCCAGCAGCTTGGGGGGGACAGGGGCAGATACGCAGTATTTT.